This T cell receptor (beta chain) stems from a study of beta chain features in type 1 diabetes. About the study: Comparable age, gender and cell yields were observed in patients relative to healthy donors. Study-wide results and limits: In every one of the four CD4+ subsets, TCRB CDR3s were moderately but significantly shorter in Type 1 diabetes patients.

Isolated RNA was reverse transcribed in full, so expressed TCRB transcripts were sequenced. TCRdb's table, derived via immunoSEQ multiplex PCR, lists solely in-frame clones and lacks some. The table records under 950,000 clones, 15% to 20% of them present only once. The germline gives CDR1 SGHTA, CDR2 FQGNSA. The CDR3 sequence is 10 residues long. The V end lost 8 bases, the J end lost 1 base, and 2 bases lay between the germline ends. Sort purity for all populations was recorded as exceeding 98%. As concerns this clone: Its matching antigen is unknown. A much larger clone differs from this one at a single base, so this may be a read error.

This chain links TRBV7-2 with TRBJ2-5, with D unclear. The clonotype was recovered from a woman younger than 35 in good health. The sample comprised naive CD4+ T cells from blood. For the CDR3, the DNA is TGTGCCAGCGGCCAAGAGACCCAGTACTTC. It encodes CASGQETQYF.